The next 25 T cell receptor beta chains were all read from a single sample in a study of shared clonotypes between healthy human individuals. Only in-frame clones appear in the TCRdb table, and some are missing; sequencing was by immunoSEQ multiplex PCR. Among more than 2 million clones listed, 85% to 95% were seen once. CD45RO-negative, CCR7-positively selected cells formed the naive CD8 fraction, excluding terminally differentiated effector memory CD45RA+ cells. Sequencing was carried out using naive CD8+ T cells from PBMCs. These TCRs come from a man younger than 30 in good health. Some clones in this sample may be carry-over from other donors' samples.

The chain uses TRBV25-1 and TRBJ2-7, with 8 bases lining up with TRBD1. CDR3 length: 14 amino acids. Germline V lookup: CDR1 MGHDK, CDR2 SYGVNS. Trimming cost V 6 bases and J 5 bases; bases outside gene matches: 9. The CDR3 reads CASRDADRDNEQYF. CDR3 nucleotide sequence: TGTGCCAGCAGAGACGCGGACAGGGACAACGAGCAGTACTTC.

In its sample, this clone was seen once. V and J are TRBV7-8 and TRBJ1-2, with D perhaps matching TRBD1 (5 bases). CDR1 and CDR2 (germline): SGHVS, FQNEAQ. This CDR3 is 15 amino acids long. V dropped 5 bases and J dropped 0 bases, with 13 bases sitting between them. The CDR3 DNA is TGTGCCAGCAGCCCACGTGGGGGACCTAACTATGGCTACACCTTC. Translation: CASSPRGGPNYGYTF.

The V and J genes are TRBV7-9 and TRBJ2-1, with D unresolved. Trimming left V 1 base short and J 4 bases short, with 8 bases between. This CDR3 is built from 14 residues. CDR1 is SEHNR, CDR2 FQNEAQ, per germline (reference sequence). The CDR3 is CASSLGTDYNEQFF. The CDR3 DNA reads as TGTGCCAGCAGCTTAGGGACGGATTACAATGAGCAGTTCTTC. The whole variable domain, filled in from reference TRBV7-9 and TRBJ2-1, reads DTGVSQNPRHKITKRGQNVTFRCDPISEHNRLYWYRQTLGQGPEFLTYFQNEAQLEKSRLLSDRFSAERPKGSFSTLEIQRTEQGDSAMYLCASSLGTDYNEQFFGPGTRLTVL.

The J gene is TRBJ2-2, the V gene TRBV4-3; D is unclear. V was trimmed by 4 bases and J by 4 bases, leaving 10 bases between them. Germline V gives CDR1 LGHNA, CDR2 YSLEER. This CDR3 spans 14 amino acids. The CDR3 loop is CASSPFDRTGELFF. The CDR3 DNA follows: TGCGCCAGCAGCCCCTTTGACCGCACCGGGGAGCTGTTTTTT.

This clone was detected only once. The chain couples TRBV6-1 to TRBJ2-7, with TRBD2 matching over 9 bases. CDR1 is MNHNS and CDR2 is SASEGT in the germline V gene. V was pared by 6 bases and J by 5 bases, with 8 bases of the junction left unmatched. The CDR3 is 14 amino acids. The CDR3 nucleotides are TGTGCCAGCAGCATTAGCGGGAGTATCCACGAGCAGTACTTC. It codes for CASSISGSIHEQYF.

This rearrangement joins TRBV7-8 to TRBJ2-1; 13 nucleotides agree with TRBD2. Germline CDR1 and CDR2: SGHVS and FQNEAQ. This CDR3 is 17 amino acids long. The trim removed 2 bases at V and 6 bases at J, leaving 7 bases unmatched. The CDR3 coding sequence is TGTGCCAGCAGCTTAACCCAGGGACTAGCGGGAACCAATGAGCAGTTCTTC. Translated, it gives CASSLTQGLAGTNEQFF.

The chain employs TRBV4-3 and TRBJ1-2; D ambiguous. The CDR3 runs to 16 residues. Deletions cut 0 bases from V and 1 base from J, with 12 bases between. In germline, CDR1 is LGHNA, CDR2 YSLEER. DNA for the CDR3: TGCGCCAGCAGCCAAGAATGGCGAGATCTTAACTATGGCTACACCTTC. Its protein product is CASSQEWRDLNYGYTF.

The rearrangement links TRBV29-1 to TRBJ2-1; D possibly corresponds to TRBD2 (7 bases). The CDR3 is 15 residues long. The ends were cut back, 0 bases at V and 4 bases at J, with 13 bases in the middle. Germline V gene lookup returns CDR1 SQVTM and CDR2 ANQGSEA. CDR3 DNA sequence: TGCAGCGTTGAAGATGGGGGGGCGCTTTACAATGAGCAGTTCTTC. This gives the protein CSVEDGGALYNEQFF.

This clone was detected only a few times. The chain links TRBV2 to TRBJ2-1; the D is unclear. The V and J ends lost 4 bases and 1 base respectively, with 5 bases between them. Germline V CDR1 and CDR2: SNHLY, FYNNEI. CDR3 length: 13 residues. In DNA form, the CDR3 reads TGTGCCAGCAGTGGTCCTTCCTACAATGAGCAGTTCTTC. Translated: CASSGPSYNEQFF.

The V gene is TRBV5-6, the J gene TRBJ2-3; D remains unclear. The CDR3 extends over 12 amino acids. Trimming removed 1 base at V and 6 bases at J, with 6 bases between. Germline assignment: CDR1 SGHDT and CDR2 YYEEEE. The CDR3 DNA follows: TGTGCCAGCAGCTTGACCGAGGATACGCAGTATTTT. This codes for CASSLTEDTQYF.

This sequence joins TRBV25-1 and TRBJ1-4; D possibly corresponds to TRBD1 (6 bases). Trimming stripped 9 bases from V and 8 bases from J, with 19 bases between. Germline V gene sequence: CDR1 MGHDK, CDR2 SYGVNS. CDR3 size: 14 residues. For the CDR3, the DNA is TGTGCCAGTCGATTGGGGGCCCGGGGAGAAAAACTGTTTTTT. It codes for CASRLGARGEKLFF. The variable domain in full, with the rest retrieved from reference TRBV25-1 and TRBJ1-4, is EADIYQTPRYLVIGTGKKITLECSQTMGHDKMYWYQQDPGMELHLIHYSYGVNSTEKGDLSSESTVSRIRTEHFPLTLESARPSHTSQYLCASRLGARGEKLFFGSGTQLSVL.

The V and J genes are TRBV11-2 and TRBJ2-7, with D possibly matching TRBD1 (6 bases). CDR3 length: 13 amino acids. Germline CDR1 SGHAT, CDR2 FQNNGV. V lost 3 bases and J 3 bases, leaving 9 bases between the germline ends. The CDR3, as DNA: TGTGCCAGCAGCTTCGGACAGATCTACGAGCAGTACTTC. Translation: CASSFGQIYEQYF. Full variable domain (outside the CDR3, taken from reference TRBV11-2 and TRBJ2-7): EAGVAQSPRYKIIEKRQSVAFWCNPISGHATLYWYQQILGQGPKLLIQFQNNGVVDDSQLPKDRFSAERLKGVDSTLKIQPAKLEDSAVYLCASSFGQIYEQYFGPGTRLTVT.

The CDR3 sequence: CASSATGGSYEQYF. The CDR3 DNA sequence: TGTGCCAGCAGTGCTACCGGGGGATCCTACGAGCAGTACTTC. The chain recombines TRBV28 with TRBJ2-7, with D possibly being TRBD2 (6 bases). There are 14 residues in the CDR3. Between the trimmed V and J ends, which lost 5 bases and 1 base, there was a span of 12 bases. CDR1 and CDR2 (germline): MDHEN, SYDVKM.

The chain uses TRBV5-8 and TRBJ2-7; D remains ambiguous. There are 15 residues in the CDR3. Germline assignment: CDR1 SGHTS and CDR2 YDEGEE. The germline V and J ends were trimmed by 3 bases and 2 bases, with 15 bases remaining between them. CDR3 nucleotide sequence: TGTGCCAGCAGCTACATCCGGGCCCTAGCCTACGAGCAGTACTTC. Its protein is CASSYIRALAYEQYF.

The CDR3 DNA follows: TGTGCCAGTAGCTCGGGACTAGCGGAAACATACGAGCAGTACTTC. Protein sequence: CASSSGLAETYEQYF. The chain combines TRBV19 with TRBJ2-7; 11 nucleotides match TRBD2. Germline values: CDR1 LNHDA, CDR2 SQIVND (reference sequence). Trimming at V came to 6 bases and at J to 4 bases, leaving 8 bases not matched to a gene. The CDR3 extends over 15 amino acids.

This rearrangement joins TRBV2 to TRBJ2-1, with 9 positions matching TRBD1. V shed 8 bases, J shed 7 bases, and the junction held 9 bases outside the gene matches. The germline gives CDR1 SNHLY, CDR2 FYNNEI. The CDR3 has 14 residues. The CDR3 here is CASLGTGKWNEQFF. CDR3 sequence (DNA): TGTGCCAGCCTTGGGACAGGGAAATGGAATGAGCAGTTCTTC.

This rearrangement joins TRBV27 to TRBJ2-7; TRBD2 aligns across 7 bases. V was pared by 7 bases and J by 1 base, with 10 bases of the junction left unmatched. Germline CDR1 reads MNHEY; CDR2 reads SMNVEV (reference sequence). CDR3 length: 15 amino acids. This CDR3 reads CASTNRGSGSYEQYF. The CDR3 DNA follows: TGTGCCAGCACCAACCGCGGGAGCGGGTCCTACGAGCAGTACTTC.

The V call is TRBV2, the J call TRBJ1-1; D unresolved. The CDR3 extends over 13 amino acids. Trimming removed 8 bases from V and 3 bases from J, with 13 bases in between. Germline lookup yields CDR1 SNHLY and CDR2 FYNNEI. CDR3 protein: CASSKGRDTEAFF. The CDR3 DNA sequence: TGTGCCAGCTCGAAAGGACGGGACACTGAAGCTTTCTTT.

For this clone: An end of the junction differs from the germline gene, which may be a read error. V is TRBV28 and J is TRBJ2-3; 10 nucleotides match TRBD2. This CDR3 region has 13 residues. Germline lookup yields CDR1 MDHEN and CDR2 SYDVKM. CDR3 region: CASSLKPASGSWF. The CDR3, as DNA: TGTGCCAGCAGTTTAAAACCCGCTAGCGGGAGTTGGTTT.

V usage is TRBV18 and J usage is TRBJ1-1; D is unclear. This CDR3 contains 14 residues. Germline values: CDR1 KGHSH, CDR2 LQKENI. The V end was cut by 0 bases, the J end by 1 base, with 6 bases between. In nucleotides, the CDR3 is TGTGCCAGCTCACCACCGGTTCGGAACACTGAAGCTTTCTTT. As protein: CASSPPVRNTEAFF.

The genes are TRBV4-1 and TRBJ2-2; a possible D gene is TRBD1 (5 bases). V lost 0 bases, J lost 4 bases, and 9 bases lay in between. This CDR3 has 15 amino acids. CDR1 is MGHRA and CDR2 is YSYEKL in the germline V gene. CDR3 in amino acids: CASSQEDRSTGELFF. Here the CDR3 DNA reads TGCGCCAGCAGCCAAGAAGACAGAAGCACCGGGGAGCTGTTTTTT.

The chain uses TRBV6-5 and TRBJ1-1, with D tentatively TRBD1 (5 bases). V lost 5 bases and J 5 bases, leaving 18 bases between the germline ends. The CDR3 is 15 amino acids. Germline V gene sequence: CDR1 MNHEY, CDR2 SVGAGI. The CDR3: CASSRPRDFRTEAFF. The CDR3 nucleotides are TGTGCCAGCAGTAGACCCCGGGACTTTAGGACTGAAGCTTTCTTT.

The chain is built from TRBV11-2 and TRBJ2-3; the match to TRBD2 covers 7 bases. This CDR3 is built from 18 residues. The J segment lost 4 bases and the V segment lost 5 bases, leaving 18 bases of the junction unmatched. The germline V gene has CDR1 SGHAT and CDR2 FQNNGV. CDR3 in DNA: TGTGCCAGCAGCCCGAAACCGTGGGGGGGAGGAAACGCAGATACGCAGTATTTT. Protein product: CASSPKPWGGGNADTQYF.

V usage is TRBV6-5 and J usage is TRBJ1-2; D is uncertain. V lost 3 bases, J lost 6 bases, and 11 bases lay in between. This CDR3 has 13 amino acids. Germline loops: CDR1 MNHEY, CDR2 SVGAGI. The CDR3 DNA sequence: TGTGCCAGCAGTTATGTGGGCGGGAATGGCTACACCTTC. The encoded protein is CASSYVGGNGYTF.

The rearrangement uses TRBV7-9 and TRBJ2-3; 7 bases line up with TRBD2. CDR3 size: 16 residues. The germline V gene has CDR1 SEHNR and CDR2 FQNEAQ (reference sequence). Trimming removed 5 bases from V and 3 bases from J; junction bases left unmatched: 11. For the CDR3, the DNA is TGTGCCAGCAGCCCGTGGGAGGGCATGCGTACAGATACGCAGTATTTT. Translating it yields CASSPWEGMRTDTQYF.